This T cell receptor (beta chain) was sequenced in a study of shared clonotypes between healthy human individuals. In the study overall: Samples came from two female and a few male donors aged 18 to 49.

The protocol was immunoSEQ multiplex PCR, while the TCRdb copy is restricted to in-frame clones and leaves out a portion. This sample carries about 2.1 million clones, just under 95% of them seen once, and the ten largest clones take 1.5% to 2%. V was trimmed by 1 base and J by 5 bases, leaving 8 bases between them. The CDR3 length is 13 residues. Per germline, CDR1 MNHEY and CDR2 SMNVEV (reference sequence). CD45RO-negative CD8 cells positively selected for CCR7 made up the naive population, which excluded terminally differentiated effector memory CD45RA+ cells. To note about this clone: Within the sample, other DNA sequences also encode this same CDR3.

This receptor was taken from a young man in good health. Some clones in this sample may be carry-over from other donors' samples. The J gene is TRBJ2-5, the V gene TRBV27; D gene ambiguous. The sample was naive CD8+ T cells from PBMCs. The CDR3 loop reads CASSLFPTETQYF. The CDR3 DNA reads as TGTGCCAGCAGTTTATTTCCTACGGAGACCCAGTACTTC.